This TCR beta chain appears in the sequencing data of a study of OX40 agonist ivuxolimab in advanced cancers. At the level of the study: A mean age of around 66 years, range about 20 to 79, was recorded, and under 85% were male. Eligibility admitted prior anti-PD-1, anti-PD-L1 or anti-CTLA-4 therapy; about 40% had some.

Note on this clone: Its antigen is unknown.

General observations from the study: CD4+ and CD8+ T cells in blood underwent clonal expansion by week 6 at 0.1 to 3.0 mg/kg.

J lost 6 bases, V lost 4 bases, and 3 bases had no gene match. Germline lookup yields CDR1 MGHRA and CDR2 YSYEKL. The CDR3 contains 16 residues. Libraries were prepared by immunoSEQ multiplex PCR; TCRdb keeps only in-frame clonotypes and omits some of them. The sample lists around 110,000 clones; 90% to 95% were seen once. Autoimmune disease history or systemic immunosuppression meant exclusion. This chain links TRBV4-1 with TRBJ2-1; 16 bases agree with TRBD2. The clonotype was recovered from an adult with an advanced solid tumor such as melanoma, head and neck, liver or kidney cancer. The sequencing here drew on CD4+ or CD8+ T cells sorted from blood, taken in a trial of the OX40 agonist ivuxolimab. The CDR3 sequence: CASSRGLAGGGNEQFF. CDR3 DNA: TGCGCCAGCAGCCGGGGACTAGCGGGAGGGGGCAATGAGCAGTTCTTC.